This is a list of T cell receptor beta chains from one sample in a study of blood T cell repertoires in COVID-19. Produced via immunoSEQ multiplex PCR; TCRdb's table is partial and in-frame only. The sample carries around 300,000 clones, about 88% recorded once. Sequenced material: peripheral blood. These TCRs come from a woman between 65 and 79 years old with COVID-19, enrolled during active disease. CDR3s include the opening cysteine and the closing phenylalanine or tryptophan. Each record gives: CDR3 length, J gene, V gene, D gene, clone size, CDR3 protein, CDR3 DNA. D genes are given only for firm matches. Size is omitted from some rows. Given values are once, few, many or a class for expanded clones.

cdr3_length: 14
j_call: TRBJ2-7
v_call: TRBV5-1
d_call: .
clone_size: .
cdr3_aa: CASSLEGLSYEQYF
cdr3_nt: TGCGCCAGCAGCTTGGAGGGACTCTCATACGAGCAGTACTTC

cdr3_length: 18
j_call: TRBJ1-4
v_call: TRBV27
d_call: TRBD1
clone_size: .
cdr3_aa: CASSLYVPGQAYNEKLFF
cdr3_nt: TGTGCCAGCAGTTTATACGTTCCCGGACAGGCCTATAATGAAAAACTGTTTTTT

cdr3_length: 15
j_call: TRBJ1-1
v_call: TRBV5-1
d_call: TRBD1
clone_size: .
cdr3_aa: CASSRDRGLDTEAFF
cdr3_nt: TGCGCCAGCTCCCGGGACAGGGGGCTAGACACTGAAGCTTTCTTT

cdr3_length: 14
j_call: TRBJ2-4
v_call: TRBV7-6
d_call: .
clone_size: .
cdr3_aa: CASSSLRDKNIQYF
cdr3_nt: TGTGCCAGCAGCTCCTTGCGAGACAAAAACATTCAGTACTTC

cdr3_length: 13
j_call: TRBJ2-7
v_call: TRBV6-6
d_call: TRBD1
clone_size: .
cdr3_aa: CASRRQGIYEQYF
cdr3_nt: TGTGCCAGCAGGAGACAGGGGATCTACGAGCAGTACTTC

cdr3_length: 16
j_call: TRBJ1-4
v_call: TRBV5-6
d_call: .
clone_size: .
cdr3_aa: CASSLAPRGTNEKLFF
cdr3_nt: TGTGCCAGCAGCTTGGCCCCCCGAGGGACTAATGAAAAACTGTTTTTT

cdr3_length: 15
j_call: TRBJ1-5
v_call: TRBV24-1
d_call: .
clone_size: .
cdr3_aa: CATSDFFPINQPQHF
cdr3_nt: TGTGCCACCAGTGATTTCTTCCCTATCAATCAGCCCCAGCATTTT

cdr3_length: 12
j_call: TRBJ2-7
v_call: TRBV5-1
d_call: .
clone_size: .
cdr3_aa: CASSLESYEQYF
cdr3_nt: TGCGCCAGCAGCTTGGAGAGCTACGAGCAGTACTTC

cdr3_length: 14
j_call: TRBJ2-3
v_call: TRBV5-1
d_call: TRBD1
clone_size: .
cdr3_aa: CASRTDRGTDTQYF
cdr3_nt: TGCGCCAGCAGGACGGACAGGGGCACAGATACGCAGTATTTT

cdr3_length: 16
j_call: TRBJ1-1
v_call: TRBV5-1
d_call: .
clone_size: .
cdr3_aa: CASSLAIQSLNTEAFF
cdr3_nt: TGCGCCAGCAGCTTGGCCATACAGTCTCTGAACACTGAAGCTTTCTTT

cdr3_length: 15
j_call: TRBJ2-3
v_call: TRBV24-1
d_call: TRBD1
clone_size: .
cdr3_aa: CATSDSGQGTDTQYF
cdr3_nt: TGTGCCACCAGTGATTCGGGACAGGGGACAGATACGCAGTATTTT

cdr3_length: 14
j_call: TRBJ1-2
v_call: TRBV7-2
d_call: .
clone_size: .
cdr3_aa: CASSLREQHYGYTF
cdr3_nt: TGTGCCAGCAGCTTACGGGAGCAGCACTATGGCTACACCTTC

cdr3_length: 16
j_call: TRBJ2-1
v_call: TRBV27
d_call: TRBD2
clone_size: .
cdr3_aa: CASSSRTSGVLSEQFF
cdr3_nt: TGTGCCAGCAGTTCCCGGACTAGCGGGGTCCTGAGTGAGCAGTTCTTC

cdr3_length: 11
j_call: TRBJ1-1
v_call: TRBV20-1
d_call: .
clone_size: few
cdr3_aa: CSLKKQGKAFF
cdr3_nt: TGCAGCCTTAAGAAGCAGGGTAAAGCTTTCTTT

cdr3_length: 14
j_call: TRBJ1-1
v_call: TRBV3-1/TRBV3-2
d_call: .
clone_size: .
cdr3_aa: CASSSTVMDTEAFF
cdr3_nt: TGTGCCAGCAGCTCCACTGTGATGGACACTGAAGCTTTCTTT

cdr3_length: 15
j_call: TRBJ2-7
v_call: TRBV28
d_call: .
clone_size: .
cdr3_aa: CASREQLGGTGEQYF
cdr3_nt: TGTGCCAGCAGGGAACAGTTGGGGGGTACTGGCGAGCAGTACTTC

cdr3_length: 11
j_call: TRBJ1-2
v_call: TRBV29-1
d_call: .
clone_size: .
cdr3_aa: CSGTTGYGYTF
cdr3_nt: TGCAGCGGTACAACAGGCTATGGCTACACCTTC

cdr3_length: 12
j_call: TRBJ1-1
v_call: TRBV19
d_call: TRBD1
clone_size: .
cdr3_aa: CASSGQGARAFF
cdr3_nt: TGTGCCAGTAGTGGCCAGGGGGCTCGCGCTTTCTTT

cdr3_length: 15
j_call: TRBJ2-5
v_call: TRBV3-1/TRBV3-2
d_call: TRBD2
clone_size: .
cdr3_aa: CASSFGGAYGETQYF
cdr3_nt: TGTGCCAGCAGCTTCGGGGGGGCCTATGGAGAGACCCAGTACTTC

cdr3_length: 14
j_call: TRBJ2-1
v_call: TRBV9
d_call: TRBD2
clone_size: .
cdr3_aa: CASSAAGGQGEQFF
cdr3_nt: TGTGCCAGCAGCGCTGCGGGGGGGCAAGGTGAGCAGTTCTTC

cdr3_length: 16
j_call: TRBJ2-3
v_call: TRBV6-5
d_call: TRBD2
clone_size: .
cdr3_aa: CASSYGSRGGTDTQYF
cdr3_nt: TGTGCCAGCAGTTATGGATCGCGGGGGGGCACAGATACGCAGTATTTT

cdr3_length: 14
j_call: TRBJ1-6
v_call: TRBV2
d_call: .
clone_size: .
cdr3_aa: CASSERDINSPLHF
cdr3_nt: TGTGCCAGCAGTGAGAGGGACATCAATTCACCCCTCCACTTT

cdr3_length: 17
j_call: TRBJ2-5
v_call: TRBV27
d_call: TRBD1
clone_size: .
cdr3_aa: CASSLTGSGGFRETQYF
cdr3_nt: TGTGCCAGCAGTTTAACGGGGTCAGGGGGTTTTCGGGAGACCCAGTACTTC

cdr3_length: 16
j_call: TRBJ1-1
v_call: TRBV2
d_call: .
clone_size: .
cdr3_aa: CASTLTEGSVNTEAFF
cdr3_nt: TGTGCCAGCACCCTAACGGAAGGGAGTGTGAACACTGAAGCTTTCTTT

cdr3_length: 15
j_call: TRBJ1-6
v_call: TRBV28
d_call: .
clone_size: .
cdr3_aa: CASSLAMGEDSPLHF
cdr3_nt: TGTGCCAGCAGTTTAGCTATGGGAGAGGATTCACCCCTCCACTTT

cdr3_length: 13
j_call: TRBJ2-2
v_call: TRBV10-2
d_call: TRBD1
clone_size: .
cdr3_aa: CASRLTGTGELFF
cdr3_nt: TGCGCCAGCAGGCTGACAGGGACCGGGGAGCTGTTTTTT

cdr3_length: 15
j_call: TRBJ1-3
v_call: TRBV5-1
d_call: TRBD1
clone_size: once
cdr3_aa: CASSLTGLSGNTIYF
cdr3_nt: TGCGCCAGCAGCCTGACAGGGCTCTCTGGAAACACCATATATTTT

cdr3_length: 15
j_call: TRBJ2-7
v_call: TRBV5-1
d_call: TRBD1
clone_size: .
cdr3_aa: CASSLEGQGSHEQYF
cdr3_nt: TGCGCCAGCAGCTTGGAGGGACAGGGGAGCCACGAGCAGTACTTC

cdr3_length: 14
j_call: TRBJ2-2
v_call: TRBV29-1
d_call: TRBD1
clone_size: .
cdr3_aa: CSVSGTVNTGELFF
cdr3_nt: TGCAGCGTATCCGGGACAGTAAACACCGGGGAGCTGTTTTTT

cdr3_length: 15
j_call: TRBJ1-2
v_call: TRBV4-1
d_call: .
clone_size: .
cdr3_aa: CASSQPTNGFYGYTF
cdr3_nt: TGCGCCAGCAGCCAACCAACCAACGGGTTCTATGGCTACACCTTC

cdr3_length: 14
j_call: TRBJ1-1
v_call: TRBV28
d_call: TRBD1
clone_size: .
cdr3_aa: CASSLQDRVGFAFF
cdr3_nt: TGTGCCAGCAGTCTACAGGACAGGGTGGGGTTTGCTTTCTTT

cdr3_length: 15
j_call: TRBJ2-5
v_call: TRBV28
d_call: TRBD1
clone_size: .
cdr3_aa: CASRSPTGGRETQYF
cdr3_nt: TGTGCCAGCAGGTCCCCGACAGGGGGCCGGGAGACCCAGTACTTC

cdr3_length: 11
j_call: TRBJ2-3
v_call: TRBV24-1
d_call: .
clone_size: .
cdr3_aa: CATPLLDTQYF
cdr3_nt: TGTGCCACCCCCCTCCTGGATACGCAGTATTTT